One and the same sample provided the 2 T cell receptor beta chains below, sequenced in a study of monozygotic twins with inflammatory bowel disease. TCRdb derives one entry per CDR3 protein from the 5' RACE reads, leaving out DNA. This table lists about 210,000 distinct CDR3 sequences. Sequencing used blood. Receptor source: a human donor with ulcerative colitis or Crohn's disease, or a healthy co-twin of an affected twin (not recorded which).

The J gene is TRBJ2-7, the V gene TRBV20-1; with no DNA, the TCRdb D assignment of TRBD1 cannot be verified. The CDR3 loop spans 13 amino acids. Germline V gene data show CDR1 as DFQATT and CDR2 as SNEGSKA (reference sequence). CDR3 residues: CSANNRGIHEQYF.

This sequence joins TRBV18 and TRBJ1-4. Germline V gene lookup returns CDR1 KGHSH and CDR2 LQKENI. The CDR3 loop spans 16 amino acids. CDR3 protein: CASSEAFARVSEKLFF.